Following are 13 T cell receptor beta chains from one sample sequenced in a study of neurological immune-mediated disorders (dated by TCRdb to the late 2010s). The library relied on 5' RACE. The instrument given in TCRdb is Illumina HiSeq 2500. TCRdb reworked the public reads: Q25 trimming with fastp, MiXCR clone assembly, productive beta chains retained. A single entry per CDR3 protein holds the most common genes and DNA from its merged rows. The sample includes about 82,000 distinct CDR3 sequences, with 2% to 3% observed a single time. The ten largest clones capture roughly 1.2% of the sample. Sequencing was done on a sample of PBMCs. These receptors all stem from a woman in her 30s with multiple sclerosis.

This clonotype was counted many times. The chain combines TRBV18 with TRBJ1-2; possibly TRBD1 for D (5 bases). This CDR3 is built from 13 residues. V dropped 2 bases and J dropped 6 bases, with 10 bases sitting between them. CDR1 is KGHSH, CDR2 LQKENI, per germline. The CDR3 coding sequence is TGTGCCAGCTCACCAGGCGTGGACAATGGCTACACCTTC. Its translation: CASSPGVDNGYTF.

This clonotype was recorded at least ten times. This chain connects TRBV20-1 to TRBJ2-2, with no clear D. V was pared by 2 bases and J by 7 bases, with 14 bases between. The V gene's germline CDR1 is DFQATT and CDR2 SNEGSKA (reference sequence). The length of the CDR3 is 14 residues. The CDR3 DNA is TGCAGTGCTAGAAGTCTCGGAAGTTACGGGGAGCTGTTTTTT. This codes for CSARSLGSYGELFF.

Many counts were recorded for this clonotype. The chain joins TRBV6-5 to TRBJ2-7; tentatively, D is TRBD1 or TRBD2 (5 bases each). This CDR3 is built from 14 residues. V lost 0 bases to trimming and J lost 0 bases, with 6 bases between them. The germline V gene encodes CDR1 MNHEY and CDR2 SVGAGI. CDR3 bases: TGTGCCAGCAGTTACTCGGGGACCTCCTACGAGCAGTACTTC. This gives the protein CASSYSGTSYEQYF.

This clonotype appeared many times. The chain carries TRBV18 and TRBJ1-4, with D possibly matching TRBD1 (5 bases). Between the trimmed V and J ends, which lost 1 base and 6 bases, there was a span of 15 bases. The CDR3 is 16 amino acids. From germline, CDR1 is KGHSH and CDR2 LQKENI. CDR3 coding DNA: TGTGCCAGCTCACCACGGACACTCTTATTGGATGAAAAACTGTTTTTT. Translation: CASSPRTLLLDEKLFF.

This clonotype occurred many times. V gene TRBV5-1 combines with J gene TRBJ2-3; 7 bases match TRBD2. CDR3 size: 14 residues. Trimming took 4 bases from V and 5 from J; bases not matched to a gene: 7. The germline gives CDR1 SGHRS, CDR2 YFSETQ. Here the CDR3 DNA reads TGCGCCAGCAGCCCGGACCCGGGAGGAGATACGCAGTATTTT. Its translation is CASSPDPGGDTQYF.

There are many counts of this clonotype. The chain's CDR3 is CASSYMAGEQYF. The CDR3 nucleotides read TGTGCCAGCAGCTATATGGCCGGCGAGCAGTACTTC. The chain uses TRBV6-2 or TRBV6-3 and TRBJ2-7, with D uncertain. Germline V gives CDR1 MNHEY, CDR2 SVGEGT. V was clipped by 6 bases and J by 6 bases, with 12 bases between them. The CDR3 spans 12 residues.

This clonotype was observed at least ten times. The V call is TRBV28, the J call TRBJ2-7; TRBD1 is a possible D gene (5 bases). The V end lost 5 bases, the J end lost 0 bases, and 14 bases lay between the germline ends. The CDR3 extends over 15 amino acids. Germline-derived CDR1 and CDR2 are MDHEN and SYDVKM. The CDR3 loop reads CASSPQGPFSYEQYF. The CDR3 bases are TGTGCCAGCAGTCCCCAGGGCCCATTCTCCTACGAGCAGTACTTC.

In this sample, this clonotype turned up many times. The rearrangement joins TRBV7-2 to TRBJ2-3, with D maybe TRBD1 (7 bases). V was clipped by 1 base and J by 1 base, with 15 bases between them. This CDR3 is built from 17 residues. CDR1 and CDR2 from the germline V gene are SGHTA and FQGNSA. In DNA form, the CDR3 reads TGTGCCAGCAGCTTAGTATCTGGCGGGACAGGCACAGATACGCAGTATTTT. Its protein product is CASSLVSGGTGTDTQYF. Supplemented by reference TRBV7-2 and TRBJ2-3, the full variable domain reads GAGVSQSPSNKVTEKGKDVELRCDPISGHTALYWYRQSLGQGLEFLIYFQGNSAPDKSGLPSDRFSAERTGGSVSTLTIQRTQQEDSAVYLCASSLVSGGTGTDTQYFGPGTRLTVL.

This clonotype has at least ten counts. This chain joins TRBV5-1 and TRBJ1-2; D perhaps matches TRBD1 (6 bases). This CDR3 is 16 amino acids long. Per germline, CDR1 SGHRS and CDR2 YFSETQ. The V and J ends lost 4 bases and 6 bases respectively, with 22 bases between them. The CDR3 protein is CASSPWGTQKDNGYTF. CDR3 DNA sequence: TGCGCCAGCAGCCCGTGGGGGACACAAAAGGATAATGGCTACACCTTC.

This clonotype was observed many times. The rearrangement uses TRBV12-3 or TRBV12-4 and TRBJ1-4; D gene uncertain. Trimming removed 8 bases from V and 0 bases from J, with 7 bases in between. This CDR3 spans 13 amino acids. This CDR3 reads CASSAATNEKLFF. Written as DNA, the CDR3 is TGTGCCAGCTCAGCCGCAACTAATGAAAAACTGTTTTTT.

This clonotype appeared many times. The chain recombines TRBV12-3 or TRBV12-4 with TRBJ2-1; 12 bases are a match to TRBD2. This CDR3 spans 15 amino acids. V shed 7 bases and J 9 bases; nucleotides not matched to a gene: 10. CDR3 sequence (DNA): TGTGCCAGCACCCTAGCGGGAGGGCGGAGTGGTGAGCAGTTCTTC. Translated, it gives CASTLAGGRSGEQFF.

This clonotype was observed many times. The CDR3 loop is CSVEMGGRIPQETQYF. DNA for the CDR3: TGCAGCGTTGAGATGGGGGGGCGTATACCCCAAGAGACCCAGTACTTC. The chain employs TRBV29-1 and TRBJ2-5, with D tentatively TRBD2 (7 bases). CDR1 and CDR2 from the germline V gene are SQVTM and ANQGSEA. The CDR3 is 16 residues long. Between the trimmed V and J ends, which lost 3 bases and 1 base, there was a span of 18 bases.

This clonotype was observed many times. The chain links TRBV5-6 to TRBJ1-2, with D unclear. Trimming pared 0 bases from V and 3 bases from J, leaving 15 bases between. The CDR3 spans 16 residues. The germline V gene encodes CDR1 SGHDT and CDR2 YYEEEE. The CDR3 DNA is TGTGCCAGCAGCTTGGACAGCTTGGGTGGATACTATGGCTACACCTTC. Amino acids: CASSLDSLGGYYGYTF.